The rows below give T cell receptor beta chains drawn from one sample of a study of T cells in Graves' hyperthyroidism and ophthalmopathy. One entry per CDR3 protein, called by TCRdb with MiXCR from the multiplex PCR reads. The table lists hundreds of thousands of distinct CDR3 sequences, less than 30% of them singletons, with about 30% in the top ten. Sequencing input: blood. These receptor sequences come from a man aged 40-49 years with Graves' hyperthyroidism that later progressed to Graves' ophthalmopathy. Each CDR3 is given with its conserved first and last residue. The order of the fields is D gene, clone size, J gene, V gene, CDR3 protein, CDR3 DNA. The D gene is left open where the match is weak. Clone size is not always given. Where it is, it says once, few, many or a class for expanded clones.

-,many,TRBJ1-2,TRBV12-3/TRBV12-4,CASSLALDRSYGYTF,TGTGCCAGCAGTTTAGCGCTTGACAGATCCTATGGCTACACCTTC
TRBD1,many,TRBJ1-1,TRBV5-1,CASSFQQGGTEAFF,TGCGCCAGCAGCTTTCAACAGGGGGGCACTGAAGCTTTCTTT
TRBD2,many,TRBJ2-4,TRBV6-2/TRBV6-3,CASHRGGGNIQHF,TGTGCCAGCCATAGGGGCGGGGGAAACATTCAGCACTTC
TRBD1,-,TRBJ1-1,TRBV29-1,CSVKGQGATEAFF,TGCAGCGTTAAGGGACAGGGGGCCACTGAAGCTTTCTTT
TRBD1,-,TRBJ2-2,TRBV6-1,CASSPYQGAGGELFF,TGTGCCAGCAGCCCATATCAGGGGGCGGGCGGGGAGCTGTTTTTT
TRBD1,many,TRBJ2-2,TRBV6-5,CASSYSYRGQGGELFF,TGTGCCAGCAGTTACTCGTACAGGGGTCAGGGCGGGGAGCTGTTTTTT
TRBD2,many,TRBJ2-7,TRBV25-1,CASSATGTSGRAQQYF,TGTGCCAGCAGTGCCACCGGGACTAGCGGGAGGGCCCAGCAGTACTTC
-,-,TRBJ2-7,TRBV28,CATAWVGEQYF,TGTGCCACCGCGTGGGTCGGCGAGCAGTACTTC
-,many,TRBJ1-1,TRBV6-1,CASTSSPLHAFF,TGTGCCAGCACCTCCTCGCCACTCCACGCTTTCTTT
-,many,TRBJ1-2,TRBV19,CASTRDRNYGYTF,TGTGCCAGTACCAGGGACCGCAACTATGGCTACACCTTC
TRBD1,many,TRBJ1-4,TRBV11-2,CASSFRDSRKLFF,TGTGCCAGCAGCTTTCGGGACAGCAGAAAACTGTTTTTT
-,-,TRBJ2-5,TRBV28,CASSFSGLASQETQYF,TGTGCCAGCAGTTTCTCGGGTCTAGCGTCCCAAGAGACCCAGTACTTC
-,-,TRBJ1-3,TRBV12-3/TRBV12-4,CASSLGVRGGNTIYF,TGTGCCAGCAGCCTAGGGGTGAGGGGTGGAAACACCATATATTTT
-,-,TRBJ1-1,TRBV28,CASSLPSSRGLEAFF,TGTGCCAGCAGTCTTCCTAGTAGCAGGGGCTTAGAAGCTTTCTTT
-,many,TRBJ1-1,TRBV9,CASSATGTAEAFF,TGTGCCAGCAGCGCGACAGGTACGGCTGAAGCTTTCTTT
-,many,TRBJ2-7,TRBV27,CASSLSGPHEQYF,TGTGCCAGCAGTTTATCGGGGCCCCACGAGCAGTACTTC
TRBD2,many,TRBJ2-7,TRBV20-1,CSARGAGTSGTHYEQYF,TGCAGTGCTAGAGGGGCCGGGACTAGCGGGACCCACTACGAGCAGTACTTC
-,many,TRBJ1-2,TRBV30,CAWDKGHPTNYGYTF,TGTGCCTGGGATAAAGGACACCCAACTAACTATGGCTACACCTTC
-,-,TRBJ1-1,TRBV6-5,CASSYPTGGTEAFF,TGTGCCAGCAGTTACCCGACGGGGGGCACTGAAGCTTTCTTT
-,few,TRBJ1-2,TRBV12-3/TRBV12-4,CASSPNDYGYTF,TGTGCCAGCAGCCCCAATGACTATGGCTACACCTTC
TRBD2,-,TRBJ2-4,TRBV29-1,CSVPGGPGNIQYF,TGCAGCGTTCCGGGAGGGCCCGGTAACATTCAGTACTTC
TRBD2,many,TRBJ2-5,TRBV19,CASSTRGGRSQETQYF,TGTGCCAGTAGTACGCGCGGGGGTAGGTCCCAAGAGACCCAGTACTTC
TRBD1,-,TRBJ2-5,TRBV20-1,CSATGTGGETQYF,TGCAGTGCTACCGGGACAGGGGGAGAGACCCAGTACTTC
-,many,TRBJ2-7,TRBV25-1,CASSELASQKTYEQYF,TGTGCCAGCAGTGAATTGGCCAGCCAAAAAACCTACGAGCAGTACTTC
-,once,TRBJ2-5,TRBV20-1,CSARTAYQETQYF,TGCAGTGCTCGGACTGCGTACCAAGAGACCCAGTACTTC
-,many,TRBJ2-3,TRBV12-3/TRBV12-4,CASRALAPSTDTQYF,TGTGCCAGCAGGGCGCTAGCTCCTAGCACAGATACGCAGTATTTT
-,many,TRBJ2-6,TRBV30,CAAGLTIGFYYSGANVLTF,TGTGCCGCCGGACTGACCATCGGCTTCTATTACTCTGGGGCCAACGTCCTGACTTTC
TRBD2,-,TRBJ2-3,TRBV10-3,CAISGPETSGNTDTQYF,TGTGCCATCAGTGGACCCGAGACTAGCGGGAACACAGATACGCAGTATTTT
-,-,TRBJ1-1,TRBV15,CATSRDDQRAFF,TGTGCCACCAGCAGAGATGATCAAAGAGCTTTCTTT
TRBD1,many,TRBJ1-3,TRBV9,CASTLGQGPGNTIYF,TGTGCCAGCACCCTAGGACAGGGCCCTGGAAACACCATATATTTT
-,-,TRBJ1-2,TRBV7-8,CASSLQYLDGYTF,TGTGCCAGCAGCCTACAATACCTCGATGGCTACACCTTC
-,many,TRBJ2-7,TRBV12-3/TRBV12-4,CASSLGGPGSHEQYF,TGTGCCAGCAGTTTAGGGGGACCGGGTTCCCACGAGCAGTACTTC
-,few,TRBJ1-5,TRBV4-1,CASSQAPNSNQPQHF,TGCGCCAGCAGCCAAGCGCCAAATAGCAATCAGCCCCAGCATTTT
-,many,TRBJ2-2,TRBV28,CASSLSAGPNGELFF,TGTGCCAGCAGTTTATCGGCAGGGCCAAACGGGGAGCTGTTTTTT
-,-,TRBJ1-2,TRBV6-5,CASSYGQANYGYTF,TGTGCCAGCAGTTATGGGCAGGCCAACTATGGCTACACCTTC
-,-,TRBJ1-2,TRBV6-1,CASSRNIAIYGYTF,TGTGCCAGCAGTCGTAATATAGCGATCTATGGCTACACCTTC
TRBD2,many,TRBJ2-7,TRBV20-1,CSARLAGELEQYF,TGCAGTGCTAGACTAGCGGGAGAACTCGAGCAGTACTTC
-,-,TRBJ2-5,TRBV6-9,CASSSTGETQYF,TGTGCCAGCAGTTCCACAGGAGAGACCCAGTACTTC
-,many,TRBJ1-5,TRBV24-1,CATSDPQGPQHF,TGTGCCACCAGTGACCCTCAGGGGCCTCAGCATTTT
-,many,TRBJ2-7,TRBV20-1,CSASYRGSEQYF,TGCAGTGCTAGTTATAGAGGAAGCGAGCAGTACTTC
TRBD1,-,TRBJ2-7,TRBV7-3,CASSLYGTEDYEQYF,TGTGCCAGCAGCTTATATGGGACAGAAGACTACGAGCAGTACTTC
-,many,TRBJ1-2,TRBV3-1,CASSQDSGGYTF,TGTGCCAGCAGCCAAGATTCGGGAGGCTACACCTTC
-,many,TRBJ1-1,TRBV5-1,CASSLGDFNTEAFF,TGCGCCAGCAGCTTGGGGGACTTCAACACTGAAGCTTTCTTT
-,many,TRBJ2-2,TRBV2,CASQFSGTGELFF,TGTGCCAGCCAGTTTTCGGGCACCGGGGAGCTGTTTTTT
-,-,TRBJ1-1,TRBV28,CASSFPRQGIGTEAFF,TGTGCCAGCAGTTTCCCCAGGCAGGGTATAGGCACTGAAGCTTTCTTT
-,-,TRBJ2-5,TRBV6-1,CASSRLDQETQYF,TGTGCCAGCAGTAGACTGGACCAAGAGACCCAGTACTTC
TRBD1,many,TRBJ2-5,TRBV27,CASSTGTEVETQYF,TGTGCCAGCAGTACCGGGACAGAAGTTGAGACCCAGTACTTC
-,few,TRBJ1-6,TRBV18,CASSPLSASYNSPLHF,TGTGCCAGCTCACCATTGTCCGCCTCCTATAATTCACCCCTCCACTTT
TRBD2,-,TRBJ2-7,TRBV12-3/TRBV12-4,CASSLKTSFSYEQYF,TGTGCCAGCAGCTTAAAGACTAGCTTCTCCTACGAGCAGTACTTC
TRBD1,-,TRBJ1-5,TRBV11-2,CASSRRPGQGDQPQHF,TGTGCCAGCAGTCGACGACCGGGACAGGGTGATCAGCCCCAGCATTTT
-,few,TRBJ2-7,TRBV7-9,CASSSGSPSYEQYF,TGTGCCAGCAGCTCGGGCAGTCCTTCGTACGAGCAGTACTTC
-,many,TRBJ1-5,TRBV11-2,CASSDRGNQPQHF,TGTGCCAGCAGTGATAGGGGCAATCAGCCCCAGCATTTT
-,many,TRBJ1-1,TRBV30,CAWKVWQRNTEAFF,TGTGCCTGGAAAGTGTGGCAGCGAAACACTGAAGCTTTCTTT
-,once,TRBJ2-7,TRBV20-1,CSARSVYEQYF,TGCAGTGCTAGATCTGTTTACGAGCAGTACTTC
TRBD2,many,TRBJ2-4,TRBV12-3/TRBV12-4,CASSLTSGRSGQYF,TGTGCCAGCAGTTTAACTAGCGGGAGGTCGGGTCAGTACTTC